Listed below are T cell receptor beta chains from one sample, sequenced in a study of naive and memory T cell subsets. TCRdb fed the UMI-ligation and nested PCR reads into MiXCR, producing one record per CDR3 protein. Among over 110,000 distinct CDR3 sequences, approximately 20% were seen once, and the ten largest hold roughly 0.68%. Source material: naive CD8+ T cells from blood. The source is a human donor in good health. Both conserved end residues are part of each CDR3. Fields, in order: D gene, clone size, V gene, CDR3 length, J gene, CDR3 protein, CDR3 DNA. D genes are given only for firm matches. Only part of the rows carry a size: once, few, many, or a class if the clone is expanded.

TRBD2	NA	TRBV28	15	TRBJ2-7	CASSLVGGSSYEQYF	TGTGCCAGCAGTTTGGTGGGAGGGTCCTCCTACGAGCAGTACTTC
NA	NA	TRBV15	13	TRBJ2-2	CATSRATTGELFF	TGTGCCACCAGCAGAGCGACCACCGGGGAGCTGTTTTTT
TRBD1	few	TRBV20-1	14	TRBJ2-7	CSARDRGTGYEQYF	TGCAGTGCTAGAGATCGGGGGACAGGCTACGAGCAGTACTTC
NA	NA	TRBV5-1	13	TRBJ2-7	CASSGGRGYEQYF	TGCGCCAGCAGCGGGGGACGCGGCTACGAGCAGTACTTC
NA	few	TRBV12-3/TRBV12-4	13	TRBJ1-1	CASSLVGETEAFF	TGTGCCAGCAGTTTAGTGGGGGAGACTGAAGCTTTCTTT
NA	NA	TRBV29-1	12	TRBJ2-2	CSVVLGAGELFF	TGCAGCGTTGTACTAGGCGCCGGGGAGCTGTTTTTT
NA	NA	TRBV13	14	TRBJ2-7	CASSLRDRWYEQYF	TGTGCCAGCAGTCTCCGGGACCGTTGGTACGAGCAGTACTTC
TRBD2	NA	TRBV27	16	TRBJ2-1	CASSHVGGSIYNEQFF	TGTGCCAGCTCCCATGTGGGGGGGTCCATTTACAATGAGCAGTTCTTC
NA	few	TRBV6-1	10	TRBJ2-1	CASSLPEQFF	TGTGCCAGCAGCCTCCCTGAGCAGTTCTTC
NA	few	TRBV27	15	TRBJ1-5	CASSMMGGRNQPQHF	TGTGCCAGCAGTATGATGGGTGGGCGCAATCAGCCCCAGCATTTT
TRBD1	NA	TRBV10-3	13	TRBJ2-2	CAISDRGPRELFF	TGTGCCATCAGTGACAGGGGGCCGAGGGAGCTGTTTTTT
NA	few	TRBV28	13	TRBJ2-7	CASTVQGEREQYF	TGTGCCAGCACGGTCCAAGGGGAACGCGAGCAGTACTTC
TRBD2	many	TRBV27	16	TRBJ2-1	CASSSAPGGSYNEQFF	TGTGCCAGCAGTTCCGCACCGGGAGGGAGTTACAATGAGCAGTTCTTC
NA	few	TRBV29-1	14	TRBJ2-5	CSVEAQRGQETQYF	TGCAGCGTTGAGGCCCAAAGAGGGCAAGAGACCCAGTACTTC
TRBD1	NA	TRBV3-1	14	TRBJ2-7	CASSSGQGNYEQYF	TGTGCCAGCAGCTCAGGACAGGGGAATTACGAGCAGTACTTC
TRBD1	NA	TRBV5-1	14	TRBJ2-1	CASSDRQGENEQFF	TGCGCCAGCAGCGATCGACAGGGAGAAAATGAGCAGTTCTTC
TRBD1	few	TRBV28	16	TRBJ2-3	CASSFTGTEVEDTQYF	TGTGCCAGCAGTTTCACCGGGACAGAGGTGGAAGATACGCAGTATTTT
TRBD2	few	TRBV3-1	18	TRBJ2-4	CASSQVIREGRGGNIQYF	TGTGCCAGCAGCCAAGTCATACGGGAGGGCCGGGGCGGAAACATTCAGTACTTC
NA	NA	TRBV11-2	17	TRBJ1-1	CASSPWGGPSENTEAFF	TGTGCCAGCAGCCCATGGGGGGGGCCGAGTGAGAACACTGAAGCTTTCTTT
TRBD1	NA	TRBV28	16	TRBJ1-5	CASSKNRDRRNQPQHF	TGTGCCAGCAGTAAGAACCGGGACAGGCGCAATCAGCCCCAGCATTTT
TRBD2	few	TRBV2	14	TRBJ2-7	CASRAGGTSYEQYF	TGTGCCAGCAGGGCGGGAGGCACCTCCTACGAGCAGTACTTC
NA	few	TRBV6-6	16	TRBJ2-1	CASSYSEEPFSGEQFF	TGTGCCAGCAGTTACTCGGAGGAGCCTTTCAGTGGTGAGCAGTTCTTC
NA	NA	TRBV19	13	TRBJ1-5	CASSPGQPQPQHF	TGTGCCAGTAGCCCCGGACAACCTCAGCCCCAGCATTTT
NA	NA	TRBV4-2	12	TRBJ2-7	CASSQVGGEQYF	TGTGCCAGCAGCCAAGTTGGGGGCGAGCAGTACTTC
NA	NA	TRBV7-9	15	TRBJ2-7	CASSYRDKSSYEQYF	TGTGCCAGCAGCTACCGGGATAAGAGCTCCTACGAGCAGTACTTC
TRBD2	NA	TRBV12-3/TRBV12-4	18	TRBJ2-7	CASSPGTSGIPHWDEQYF	TGTGCCAGCAGTCCCGGGACTAGCGGGATTCCCCACTGGGACGAGCAGTACTTC
NA	few	TRBV5-1	15	TRBJ2-7	CASSLAGNGAYEQYF	TGCGCCAGCAGCTTGGCCGGGAATGGGGCCTACGAGCAGTACTTC
NA	many	TRBV29-1	15	TRBJ2-7	CSVERGGTVFSEQYF	TGCAGCGTTGAACGAGGCGGGACAGTCTTCTCAGAGCAGTACTTC
NA	NA	TRBV28	17	TRBJ2-1	CASSLWGFGGEGDEQFF	TGTGCCAGCAGTTTATGGGGTTTTGGGGGAGAGGGCGATGAGCAGTTCTTC
NA	few	TRBV6-1	16	TRBJ2-1	CASSEPAGAGANEQFF	TGTGCCAGCAGTGAACCCGCCGGGGCGGGGGCGAATGAGCAGTTCTTC
NA	NA	TRBV3-1	13	TRBJ1-5	CASSSGGGQPQHF	TGTGCCAGCAGCTCTGGGGGCGGTCAGCCCCAGCATTTT
TRBD1	few	TRBV10-3	16	TRBJ2-7	CAISEPDRENSYEQYF	TGTGCCATCAGTGAACCCGACAGGGAGAATTCCTACGAGCAGTACTTC
TRBD2	few	TRBV12-3/TRBV12-4	13	TRBJ2-1	CASRSSGSNEQFF	TGTGCCAGCAGGTCCAGCGGGAGCAATGAGCAGTTCTTC
TRBD1	NA	TRBV7-8	15	TRBJ1-1	CASTYSGTGVTEAFF	TGTGCCAGCACGTACTCCGGGACAGGGGTCACTGAAGCTTTCTTT